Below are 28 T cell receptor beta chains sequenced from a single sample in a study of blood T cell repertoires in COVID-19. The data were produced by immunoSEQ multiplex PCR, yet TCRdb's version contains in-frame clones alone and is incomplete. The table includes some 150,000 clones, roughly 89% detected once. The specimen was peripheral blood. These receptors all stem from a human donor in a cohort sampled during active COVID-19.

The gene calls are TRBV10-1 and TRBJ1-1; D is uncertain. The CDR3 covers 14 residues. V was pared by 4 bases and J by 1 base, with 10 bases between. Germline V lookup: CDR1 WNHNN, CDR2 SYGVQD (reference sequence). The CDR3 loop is CASSGTHKNTEAFF. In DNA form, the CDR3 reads TGCGCCAGCAGTGGAACACACAAGAACACTGAAGCTTTCTTT.

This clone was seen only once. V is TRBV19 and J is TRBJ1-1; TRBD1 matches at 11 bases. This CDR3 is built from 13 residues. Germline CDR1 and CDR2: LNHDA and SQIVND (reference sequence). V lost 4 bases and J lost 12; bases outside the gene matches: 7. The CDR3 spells CASSNPGQGVSFF. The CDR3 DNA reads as TGTGCCAGTAGTAACCCGGGACAGGGGGTATCTTTCTTT.

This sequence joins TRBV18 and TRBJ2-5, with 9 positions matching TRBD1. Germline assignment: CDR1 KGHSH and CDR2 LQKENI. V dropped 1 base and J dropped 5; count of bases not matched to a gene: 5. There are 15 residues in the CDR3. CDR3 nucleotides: TGTGCCAGCTCACCACGGGACAGGGAATTGGAGACCCAGTACTTC. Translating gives CASSPRDRELETQYF.

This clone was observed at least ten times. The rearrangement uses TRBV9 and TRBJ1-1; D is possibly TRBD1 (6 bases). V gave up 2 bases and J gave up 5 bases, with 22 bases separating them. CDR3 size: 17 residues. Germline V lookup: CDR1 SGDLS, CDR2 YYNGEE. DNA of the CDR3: TGTGCCAGCAGCGTTTTTGCAACAGGGTGGGAGGGGACTGAAGCTTTCTTT. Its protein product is CASSVFATGWEGTEAFF.

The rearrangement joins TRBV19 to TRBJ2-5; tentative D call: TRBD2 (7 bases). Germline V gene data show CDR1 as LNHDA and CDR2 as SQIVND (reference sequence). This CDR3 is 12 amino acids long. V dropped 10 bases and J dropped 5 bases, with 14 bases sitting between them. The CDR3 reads CATSEGGETQYF. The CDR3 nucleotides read TGTGCCACCAGCGAGGGGGGGGAGACCCAGTACTTC. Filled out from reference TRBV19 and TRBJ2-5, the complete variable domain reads DGGITQSPKYLFRKEGQNVTLSCEQNLNHDAMYWYRQDPGQGLRLIYYSQIVNDFQKGDIAEGYSVSREKKESFPLTVTSAQKNPTAFYLCATSEGGETQYFGPGTRLLVL.

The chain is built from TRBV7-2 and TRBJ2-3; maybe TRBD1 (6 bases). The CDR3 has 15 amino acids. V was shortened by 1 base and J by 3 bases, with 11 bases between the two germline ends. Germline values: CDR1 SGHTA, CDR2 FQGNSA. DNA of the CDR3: TGTGCCAGCAGCTTAGAAGCCAGGGGTACAGATACGCAGTATTTT. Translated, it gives CASSLEARGTDTQYF. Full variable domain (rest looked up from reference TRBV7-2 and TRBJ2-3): GAGVSQSPSNKVTEKGKDVELRCDPISGHTALYWYRQSLGQGLEFLIYFQGNSAPDKSGLPSDRFSAERTGGSVSTLTIQRTQQEDSAVYLCASSLEARGTDTQYFGPGTRLTVL.

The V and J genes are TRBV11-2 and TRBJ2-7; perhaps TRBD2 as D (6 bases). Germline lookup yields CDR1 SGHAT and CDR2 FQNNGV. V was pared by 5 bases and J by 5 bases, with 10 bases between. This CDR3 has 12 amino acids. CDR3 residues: CASSTTSHEQYF. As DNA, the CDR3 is TGTGCCAGCAGCACGACTAGTCACGAGCAGTACTTC.

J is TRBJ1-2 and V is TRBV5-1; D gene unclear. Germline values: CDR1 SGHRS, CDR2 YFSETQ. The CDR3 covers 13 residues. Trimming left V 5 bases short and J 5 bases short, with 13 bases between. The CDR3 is CASRRSDGYGYTF. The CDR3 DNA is TGCGCCAGCAGGCGCAGCGACGGGTATGGCTACACCTTC.

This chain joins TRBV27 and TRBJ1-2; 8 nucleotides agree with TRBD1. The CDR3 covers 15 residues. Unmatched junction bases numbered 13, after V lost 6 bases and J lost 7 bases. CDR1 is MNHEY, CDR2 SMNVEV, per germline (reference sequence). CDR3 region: CASSSLRTGSRGYTF. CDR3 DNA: TGTGCCAGCAGCTCCCTTCGGACAGGGTCGCGTGGCTACACCTTC.

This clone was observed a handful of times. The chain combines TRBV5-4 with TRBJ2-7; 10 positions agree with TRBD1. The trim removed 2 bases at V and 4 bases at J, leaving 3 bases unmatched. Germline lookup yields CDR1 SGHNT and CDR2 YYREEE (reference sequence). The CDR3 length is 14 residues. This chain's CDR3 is CASSLDRGRYEQYF. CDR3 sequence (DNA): TGTGCCAGCAGCTTAGACAGGGGGCGATACGAGCAGTACTTC. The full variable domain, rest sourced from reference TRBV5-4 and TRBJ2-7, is ETGVTQSPTHLIKTRGQQVTLRCSSQSGHNTVSWYQQALGQGPQFIFQYYREEENGRGNFPPRFSGLQFPNYSSELNVNALELDDSALYLCASSLDRGRYEQYFGPGTRLTVT.

The CDR3 here is CASSLALVGGNTEAFF. In DNA, the CDR3 is TGTGCCAGCAGCTTAGCTTTGGTGGGGGGAAACACTGAAGCTTTCTTT. The genes are TRBV7-2 and TRBJ1-1; TRBD1 might be the D (5 bases). Looked up from germline, CDR1 is SGHTA and CDR2 is FQGNSA. The CDR3 is 16 residues long. The V end lost 0 bases, the J end lost 2 bases, and 13 bases lay between the germline ends.

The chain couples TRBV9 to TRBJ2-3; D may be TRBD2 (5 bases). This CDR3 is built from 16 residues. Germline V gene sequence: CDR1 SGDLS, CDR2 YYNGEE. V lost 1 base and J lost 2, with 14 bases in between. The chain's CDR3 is CASSVTSGGYTDTQYF. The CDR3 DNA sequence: TGTGCCAGCAGCGTAACAAGCGGTGGATACACAGATACGCAGTATTTT.

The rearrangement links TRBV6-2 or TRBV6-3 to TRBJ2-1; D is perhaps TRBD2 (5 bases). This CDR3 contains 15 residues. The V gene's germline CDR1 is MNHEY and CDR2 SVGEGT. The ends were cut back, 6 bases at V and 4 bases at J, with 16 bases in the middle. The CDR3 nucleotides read TGTGCCAGCAGCCAGACGGACTCCTTGTACAATGAGCAGTTCTTC. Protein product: CASSQTDSLYNEQFF.

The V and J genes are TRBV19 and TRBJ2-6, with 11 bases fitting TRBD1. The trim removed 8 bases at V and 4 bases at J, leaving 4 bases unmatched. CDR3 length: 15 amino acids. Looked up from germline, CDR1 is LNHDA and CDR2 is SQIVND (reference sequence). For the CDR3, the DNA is TGTGCCAGTCGGACAGGGGGCGCGGGGGCCAACGTCCTGACTTTC. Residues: CASRTGGAGANVLTF.

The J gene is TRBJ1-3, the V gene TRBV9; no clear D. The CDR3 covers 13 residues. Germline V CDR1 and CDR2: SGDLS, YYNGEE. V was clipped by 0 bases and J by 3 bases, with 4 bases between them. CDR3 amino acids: CASSVGIGNTIYF. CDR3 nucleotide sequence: TGTGCCAGCAGCGTAGGTATTGGAAACACCATATATTTT. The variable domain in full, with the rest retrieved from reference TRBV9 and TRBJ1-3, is DSGVTQTPKHLITATGQRVTLRCSPRSGDLSVYWYQQSLDQGLQFLIQYYNGEERAKGNILERFSAQQFPDLHSELNLSSLELGDSALYFCASSVGIGNTIYFGEGSWLTVV.

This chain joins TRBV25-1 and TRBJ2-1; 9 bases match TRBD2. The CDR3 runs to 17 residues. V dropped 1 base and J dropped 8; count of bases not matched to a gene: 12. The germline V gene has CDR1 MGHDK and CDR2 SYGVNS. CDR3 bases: TGTGCCAGCAGTGAATGGGGCGGGGGGGCCGTTAGGGATGAGCAGTTCTTC. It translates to CASSEWGGGAVRDEQFF.

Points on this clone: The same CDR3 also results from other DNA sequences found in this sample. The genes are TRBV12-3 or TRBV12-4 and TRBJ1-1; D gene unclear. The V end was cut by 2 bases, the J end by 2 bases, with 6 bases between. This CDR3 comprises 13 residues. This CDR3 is CASSLQVNTEAFF. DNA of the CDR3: TGTGCCAGCAGTTTACAGGTAAACACTGAAGCTTTCTTT.

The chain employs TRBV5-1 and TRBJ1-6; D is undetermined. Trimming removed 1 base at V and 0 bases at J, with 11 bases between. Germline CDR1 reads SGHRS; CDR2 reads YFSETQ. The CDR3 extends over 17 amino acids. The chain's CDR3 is CASSLSLLSSYNSPLHF. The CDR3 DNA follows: TGCGCCAGCAGCTTGTCTCTCCTGAGCTCCTATAATTCACCCCTCCACTTT.

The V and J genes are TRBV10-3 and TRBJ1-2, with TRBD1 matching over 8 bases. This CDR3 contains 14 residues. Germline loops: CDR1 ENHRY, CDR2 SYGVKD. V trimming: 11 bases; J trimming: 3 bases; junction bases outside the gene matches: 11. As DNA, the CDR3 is TGTGCCTCCAAGTCCGGGACAGGTGACTATGGCTACACCTTC. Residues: CASKSGTGDYGYTF.

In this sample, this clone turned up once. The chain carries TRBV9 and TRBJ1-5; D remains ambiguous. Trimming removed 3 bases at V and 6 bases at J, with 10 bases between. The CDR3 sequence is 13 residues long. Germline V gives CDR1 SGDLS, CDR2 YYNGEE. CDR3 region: CASSGTSGQPQHF. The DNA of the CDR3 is TGTGCCAGCAGCGGAACATCGGGTCAGCCCCAGCATTTT.

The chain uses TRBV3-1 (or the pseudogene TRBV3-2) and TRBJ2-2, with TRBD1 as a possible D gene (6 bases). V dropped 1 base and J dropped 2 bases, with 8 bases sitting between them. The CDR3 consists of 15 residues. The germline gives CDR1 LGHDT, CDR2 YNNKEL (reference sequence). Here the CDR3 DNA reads TGTGCCAGCAGCCAAGTGGGACACAACACCGGGGAGCTGTTTTTT. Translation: CASSQVGHNTGELFF.

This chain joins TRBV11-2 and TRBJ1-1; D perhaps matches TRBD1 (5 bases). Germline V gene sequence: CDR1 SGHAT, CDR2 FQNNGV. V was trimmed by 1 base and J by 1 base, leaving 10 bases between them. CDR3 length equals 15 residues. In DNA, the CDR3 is TGTGCCAGCAGCTTAGGACAGTCACCGAACACTGAAGCTTTCTTT. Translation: CASSLGQSPNTEAFF. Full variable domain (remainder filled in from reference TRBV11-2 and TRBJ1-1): EAGVAQSPRYKIIEKRQSVAFWCNPISGHATLYWYQQILGQGPKLLIQFQNNGVVDDSQLPKDRFSAERLKGVDSTLKIQPAKLEDSAVYLCASSLGQSPNTEAFFGQGTRLTVV.

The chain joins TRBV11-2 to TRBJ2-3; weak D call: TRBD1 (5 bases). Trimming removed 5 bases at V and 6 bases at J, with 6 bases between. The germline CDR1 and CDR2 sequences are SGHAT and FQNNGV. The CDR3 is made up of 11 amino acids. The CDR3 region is CASSPGDTQYF. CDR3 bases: TGTGCCAGCAGCCCAGGGGATACGCAGTATTTT.

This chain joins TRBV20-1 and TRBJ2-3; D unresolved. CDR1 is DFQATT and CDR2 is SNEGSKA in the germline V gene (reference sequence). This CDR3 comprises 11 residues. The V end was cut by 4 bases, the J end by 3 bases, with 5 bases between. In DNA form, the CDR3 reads TGCAGTGCTACCAGGACAGATACGCAGTATTTT. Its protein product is CSATRTDTQYF.

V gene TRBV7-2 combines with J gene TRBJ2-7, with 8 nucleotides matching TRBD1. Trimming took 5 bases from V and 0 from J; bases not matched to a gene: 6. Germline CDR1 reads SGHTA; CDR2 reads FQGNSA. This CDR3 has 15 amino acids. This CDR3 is CASSEDRATSYEQYF. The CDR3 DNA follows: TGTGCCAGCAGCGAGGACAGGGCAACCTCCTACGAGCAGTACTTC.

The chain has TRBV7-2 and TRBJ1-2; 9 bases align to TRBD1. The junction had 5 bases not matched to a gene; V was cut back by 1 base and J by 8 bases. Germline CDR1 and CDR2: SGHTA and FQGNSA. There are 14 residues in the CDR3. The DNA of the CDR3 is TGTGCCAGCAGCTTAGAACAGGGGGCCTGGGGCTACACCTTC. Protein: CASSLEQGAWGYTF.

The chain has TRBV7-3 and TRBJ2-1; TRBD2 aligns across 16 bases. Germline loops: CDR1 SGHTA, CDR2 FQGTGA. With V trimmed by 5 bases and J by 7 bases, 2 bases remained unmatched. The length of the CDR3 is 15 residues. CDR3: CASSPGLAGGNEQFF. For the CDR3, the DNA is TGTGCCAGCAGCCCGGGACTAGCGGGGGGGAATGAGCAGTTCTTC.

CDR3 DNA sequence: TGTGCCTGGAGTACAGGGGGCTATAGTGGCTACACCTTC. Its translation: CAWSTGGYSGYTF. The chain couples TRBV30 to TRBJ1-2; 9 bases map to TRBD1. The junction had 5 bases not matched to a gene; V was cut back by 2 bases and J by 7 bases. There are 13 residues in the CDR3. CDR1 and CDR2 (germline): GTSNPN, SVGIG (reference sequence).